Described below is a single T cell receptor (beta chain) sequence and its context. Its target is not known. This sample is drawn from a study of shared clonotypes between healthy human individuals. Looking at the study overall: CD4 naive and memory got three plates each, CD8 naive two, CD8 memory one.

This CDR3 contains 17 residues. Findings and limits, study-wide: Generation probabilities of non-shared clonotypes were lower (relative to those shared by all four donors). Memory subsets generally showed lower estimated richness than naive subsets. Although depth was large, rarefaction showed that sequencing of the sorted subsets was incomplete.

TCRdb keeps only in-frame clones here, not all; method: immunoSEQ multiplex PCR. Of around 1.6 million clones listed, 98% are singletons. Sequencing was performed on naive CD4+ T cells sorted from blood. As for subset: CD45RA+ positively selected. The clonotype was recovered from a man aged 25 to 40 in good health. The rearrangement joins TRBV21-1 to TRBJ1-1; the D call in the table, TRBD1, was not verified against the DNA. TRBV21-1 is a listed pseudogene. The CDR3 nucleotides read TGTGCCAGCAGCGCCTCCGGGACAGGATTGGCGAACACTGAAGCTTTCTTT. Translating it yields CASSASGTGLANTEAFF.